These 23 T cell receptor beta chains came from one sample sequenced in a study of T cell responses to AZD1222 COVID-19 vaccine. Assay used: immunoSEQ multiplex PCR; TCRdb lists only in-frame clones, some missing. The data hold roughly 190,000 clones, with approximately 92% observed a single time. Sample: peripheral blood, taken on day 0 of AZD1222 vaccination. The receptor source for this set is an adult in good health.

This clone was seen a single time. The genes are TRBV5-1 and TRBJ2-3; 11 nucleotides line up with TRBD2. The CDR3 is made up of 15 amino acids. Trimming took 4 bases from V and 7 from J; bases not matched to a gene: 8. The germline gives CDR1 SGHRS, CDR2 YFSETQ. The DNA for the CDR3 is TGCGCCAGCAGCCCCAGGGCTAGCGGGGGGAATACGCAGTATTTT. This encodes CASSPRASGGNTQYF.

This chain uses TRBV7-2 with TRBJ1-5; 8 bases agree with TRBD1. The CDR3 contains 17 residues. In germline, CDR1 is SGHTA, CDR2 FQGNSA. The ends lost 2 bases at V and 4 bases at J; junction bases unmatched: 10. The CDR3 sequence: CASSLPPDRALNQPQHF. Written as DNA, the CDR3 is TGTGCCAGCAGCTTACCTCCGGACAGGGCACTAAATCAGCCCCAGCATTTT. Looking up the rest from reference TRBV7-2 and TRBJ1-5 gives the full variable domain: GAGVSQSPSNKVTEKGKDVELRCDPISGHTALYWYRQSLGQGLEFLIYFQGNSAPDKSGLPSDRFSAERTGGSVSTLTIQRTQQEDSAVYLCASSLPPDRALNQPQHFGDGTRLSIL.

V and J are TRBV7-8 and TRBJ1-5; D possibly corresponds to TRBD1 (5 bases). The CDR3 length is 13 residues. The germline gives CDR1 SGHVS, CDR2 FQNEAQ. Trimming left V 7 bases short and J 5 bases short, with 12 bases between. As DNA, the CDR3 is TGTGCCAGCACCCTGGGGGAGGATCAGCCCCAGCATTTT. Protein sequence: CASTLGEDQPQHF.

V is TRBV3-1 (or the pseudogene TRBV3-2) and J is TRBJ2-7; D is perhaps TRBD1 or TRBD2 (6 bases each). Trimming left V 2 bases short and J 6 bases short, with 14 bases between. Germline assignment: CDR1 LGHDT and CDR2 YNNKEL (reference sequence). The CDR3 sequence is 14 residues long. CDR3 bases: TGTGCCAGCAGCCAAAGGGGGGACCGGTCCGAGCAGTACTTC. Protein sequence: CASSQRGDRSEQYF.

The chain combines TRBV13 with TRBJ1-6; possibly TRBD1 for D (5 bases). The CDR3 has 18 residues. CDR1 is PRHDT and CDR2 is FYEKMQ in the germline V gene (reference sequence). Trimming took 4 bases from V and 0 from J, leaving 16 bases between them. CDR3 DNA sequence: TGTGCCAGCAGCTCATTCGTGGGACGCGGCTCCTATAATTCACCCCTCCACTTT. It is translated as CASSSFVGRGSYNSPLHF.

The chain has TRBV3-1 (or the pseudogene TRBV3-2) and TRBJ2-3, with D perhaps TRBD2 (7 bases). The CDR3 runs 13 residues. Trimming removed 8 bases from V and 0 bases from J, with 9 bases in between. The germline CDR1 and CDR2 sequences are LGHDT and YNNKEL (reference sequence). CDR3 protein: CASGGASTDTQYF. DNA for the CDR3: TGTGCCAGCGGGGGGGCTAGCACAGATACGCAGTATTTT.

This clone turned up a few times. The chain recombines TRBV7-2 with TRBJ1-4; no definite D call. V gave up 5 bases and J gave up 0 bases, with 10 bases separating them. The CDR3 length is 15 residues. Germline CDR1 and CDR2: SGHTA and FQGNSA. Here the CDR3 reads CASSLVAATNEKLFF. DNA for the CDR3: TGTGCCAGCAGCCTCGTGGCAGCAACTAATGAAAAACTGTTTTTT.

The chain employs TRBV19 and TRBJ1-6; 7 nucleotides line up with TRBD1. CDR3 length equals 16 residues. The ends lost 4 bases at V and 1 base at J; junction bases unmatched: 4. The germline gives CDR1 LNHDA, CDR2 SQIVND (reference sequence). CDR3 sequence: CASSTRDRSYNSPLHF. Written as DNA, the CDR3 is TGTGCCAGTAGTACCCGGGACAGATCCTATAATTCACCCCTCCACTTT.

The chain uses TRBV6-5 and TRBJ1-6; D unclear. The CDR3 length is 16 residues. The germline gives CDR1 MNHEY, CDR2 SVGAGI. Trimming removed 4 bases from V and 5 bases from J, with 15 bases in between. The CDR3: CASSSFPERDNSPLHF. The DNA for the CDR3 is TGTGCCAGCAGTTCTTTTCCGGAAAGAGATAATTCACCCCTCCACTTT.

The chain employs TRBV5-6 and TRBJ1-5; no firm D call. The germline gives CDR1 SGHDT, CDR2 YYEEEE. This CDR3 has 14 amino acids. V was shortened by 0 bases and J by 4 bases, with 8 bases between the two germline ends. The CDR3 spells CASSLGALNQPQHF. The CDR3 coding sequence is TGTGCCAGCAGCTTGGGGGCATTAAATCAGCCCCAGCATTTT. Together with reference TRBV5-6 and TRBJ1-5, the CDR3 gives the full variable domain: DAGVTQSPTHLIKTRGQQVTLRCSPKSGHDTVSWYQQALGQGPQFIFQYYEEEERQRGNFPDRFSGHQFPNYSSELNVNALLLGDSALYLCASSLGALNQPQHFGDGTRLSIL.

The genes are TRBV20-1 and TRBJ1-1; no clear D. Germline CDR1 and CDR2: DFQATT and SNEGSKA (reference sequence). V lost 3 bases, J lost 1 base, and 15 bases lay in between. The CDR3 runs to 15 residues. The CDR3 nucleotides are TGCAGTGCTAGTAATTTAGGGAGGGCGAACACTGAAGCTTTCTTT. Translated: CSASNLGRANTEAFF.

The chain is built from TRBV3-1 (or the pseudogene TRBV3-2) and TRBJ1-2, with D unclear. The CDR3 is 13 residues long. V was pared by 4 bases and J by 6 bases, with 12 bases between. Germline CDR1 LGHDT, CDR2 YNNKEL (reference sequence). CDR3 DNA: TGTGCCAGCAGCCCTTGGATCTTAAATGGCTACACCTTC. The encoded protein is CASSPWILNGYTF.

The rearrangement links TRBV6-5 to TRBJ1-1; the D is unclear. The CDR3 totals 14 residues. V dropped 2 bases and J dropped 2 bases, with 9 bases sitting between them. CDR1 and CDR2 from the germline V gene are MNHEY and SVGAGI. CDR3 protein: CASSYRAGNTEAFF. The CDR3, as DNA: TGTGCCAGCAGTTACAGGGCCGGAAACACTGAAGCTTTCTTT.

The sample holds one count of this clone. The J gene is TRBJ1-2, the V gene TRBV15, with D perhaps TRBD1 (5 bases). V dropped 7 bases and J dropped 6 bases, with 15 bases sitting between them. Germline CDR1 reads LNHNV; CDR2 reads YYDKDF (reference sequence). CDR3 length: 13 residues. CDR3 coding DNA: TGTGCCACCAACGCTAGGGGAGGAGATGGCTACACCTTC. This gives the protein CATNARGGDGYTF. Full variable domain (missing parts from reference TRBV15 and TRBJ1-2): DAMVIQNPRYQVTQFGKPVTLSCSQTLNHNVMYWYQQKSSQAPKLLFHYYDKDFNNEADTPDNFQSRRPNTSFCFLDIRSPGLGDTAMYLCATNARGGDGYTFGSGTRLTVV.

V gene TRBV27 combines with J gene TRBJ2-2; no firm D call. The CDR3 has 12 amino acids. The germline gives CDR1 MNHEY, CDR2 SMNVEV (reference sequence). V shed 6 bases and J shed 3 bases, with 5 bases lying between them. CDR3 in amino acids: CASRAYTGELFF. The DNA of the CDR3 is TGTGCCAGCAGAGCCTACACCGGGGAGCTGTTTTTT.

The chain employs TRBV12-5 and TRBJ2-2; D call uncertain. CDR3 size: 13 residues. Trimming shortened V by 6 bases and J by 9 bases, and 14 bases separated the two germline ends. CDR1 and CDR2 (germline): LGHNT, FRNRAP. The CDR3 reads CASGRNLDRELFF. The DNA for the CDR3 is TGTGCTAGTGGCCGCAACCTGGATCGGGAGCTGTTTTTT.

The chain is built from TRBV2 and TRBJ1-3; no clear D. The V gene's germline CDR1 is SNHLY and CDR2 FYNNEI. The CDR3 spans 15 residues. Trimming left V 2 bases short and J 4 bases short, with 12 bases between. This CDR3 is CASSEPVFGGNTIYF. In DNA, the CDR3 is TGTGCCAGCAGTGAACCCGTCTTTGGGGGAAACACCATATATTTT. Complete variable domain (other parts from reference TRBV2 and TRBJ1-3): EPEVTQTPSHQVTQMGQEVILRCVPISNHLYFYWYRQILGQKVEFLVSFYNNEISEKSEIFDDQFSVERPDGSNFTLKIRSTKLEDSAMYFCASSEPVFGGNTIYFGEGSWLTVV.

The chain recombines TRBV20-1 with TRBJ1-2, with D unresolved. Germline lookup yields CDR1 DFQATT and CDR2 SNEGSKA (reference sequence). The CDR3 sequence is 11 residues long. V lost 4 bases and J 4 bases, leaving 7 bases between the germline ends. The CDR3 DNA is TGCAGTGCTACTGAGTCCTATGGCTACACCTTC. It yields the protein CSATESYGYTF.

DNA of the CDR3: TGTGCCAGCAGTAGACAGGGGGCGGCGACTGAAGCTTTCTTT. Protein: CASSRQGAATEAFF. The V call is TRBV3-1 (or the pseudogene TRBV3-2), the J call TRBJ1-1; 10 nucleotides align to TRBD1. Germline V lookup: CDR1 LGHDT, CDR2 YNNKEL (reference sequence). The V and J ends lost 6 bases and 5 bases, in that order; junction bases with no gene match: 6. The CDR3 has 14 residues.

The chain uses TRBV7-9 and TRBJ1-5, with no clear D. V was pared by 6 bases and J by 0 bases, with 15 bases between. The V gene's germline CDR1 is SEHNR and CDR2 FQNEAQ (reference sequence). The CDR3 spans 16 residues. The CDR3 reads CASRCEAVSSNQPQHF. The CDR3 nucleotides read TGTGCCAGCAGATGCGAGGCAGTTTCTAGCAATCAGCCCCAGCATTTT.

The genes are TRBV14 and TRBJ2-7; 9 bases are shared with TRBD1. This CDR3 is 16 amino acids long. V was clipped by 1 base and J by 3 bases; unmatched bases: 7. CDR1 and CDR2 (germline): SGHDN, FVKESK. CDR3: CASSQGRTGAYYEQYF. The CDR3 DNA follows: TGTGCCAGCAGCCAAGGTCGGACAGGGGCATACTACGAGCAGTACTTC. The entire variable domain, with the rest obtained from reference TRBV14 and TRBJ2-7, is as follows: EAGVTQFPSHSVIEKGQTVTLRCDPISGHDNLYWYRRVMGKEIKFLLHFVKESKQDESGMPNNRFLAERTGGTYSTLKVQPAELEDSGVYFCASSQGRTGAYYEQYFGPGTRLTVT.

The J gene is TRBJ2-7, the V gene TRBV11-2, with D perhaps TRBD2 (5 bases). Deletions cut 6 bases from V and 6 bases from J, with 12 bases between. Germline loops: CDR1 SGHAT, CDR2 FQNNGV. This CDR3 spans 12 amino acids. The chain's CDR3 is CASRSSSFEQYF. The CDR3 nucleotides read TGTGCCAGCAGGTCTAGCAGTTTCGAGCAGTACTTC.

J is TRBJ1-5 and V is TRBV30; 9 bases match TRBD1. Germline trimming cut 1 base from V and 5 bases from J; bases unmatched to any gene: 0. This CDR3 contains 13 residues. The germline V gene encodes CDR1 GTSNPN and CDR2 SVGIG (reference sequence). CDR3 in amino acids: CAWSGTGDQPQHF. CDR3 DNA: TGTGCCTGGAGTGGGACAGGGGATCAGCCCCAGCATTTT.